Presented here are 7 T cell receptor beta chains from one specimen sequenced in a study of Ad26.COV2.S vaccination and SARS-CoV-2 variants. Specified treatment: 15 to 20 received Ad26.COV2.S at low or high dose, single or two shots; about 5 received placebo; per-sample allocation not given. Material that was analyzed had been drawn on day 63 after the first vaccine or placebo injection. Repertoires were generated with immunoSEQ multiplex PCR, while TCRdb's copy carries only in-frame clones and drops some. The sample has around 350,000 clones, 70% to 90% seen once. This material consisted of peripheral blood, taken in a trial of Ad26.COV2.S vaccine versus placebo. Every receptor here comes from a person aged 18 to 65 who received the Ad26.COV2.S COVID-19 vaccine or a placebo.

This sequence joins TRBV5-6 and TRBJ2-7; 7 positions match TRBD2. Germline V lookup: CDR1 SGHDT, CDR2 YYEEEE. Losses at the gene ends were 4 bases for V and 3 bases for J; bases not matched to a gene: 13. The CDR3 length is 16 residues. CDR3: CASSLGPRAGDYEQYF. CDR3 nucleotide sequence: TGTGCCAGCAGCCTGGGTCCCCGGGCGGGGGACTACGAGCAGTACTTC.

The chain couples TRBV6-2 or TRBV6-3 to TRBJ2-7, with 7 bases fitting TRBD2. V lost 0 bases, J lost 6 bases, and 5 bases stayed unmatched. This CDR3 contains 14 residues. The germline V gene has CDR1 MNHEY and CDR2 SVGEGT. The CDR3 nucleotides read TGTGCCAGCAGTTACTCTGGACTAGTAAGCGAGCAGTACTTC. Protein product: CASSYSGLVSEQYF.

J is TRBJ1-4 and V is TRBV28, with TRBD1 as a possible D gene (5 bases). Germline CDR1 and CDR2: MDHEN and SYDVKM. Deletions cut 7 bases from V and 8 bases from J, with 17 bases between. The CDR3 runs to 14 residues. CDR3 coding DNA: TGTGCCAGCACCAAAAAGGGGCTAGAGGAAAAACTGTTTTTT. This sequence encodes CASTKKGLEEKLFF. The complete variable domain, with remaining parts taken from reference TRBV28 and TRBJ1-4, reads DVKVTQSSRYLVKRTGEKVFLECVQDMDHENMFWYRQDPGLGLRLIYFSYDVKMKEKGDIPEGYSVSREKKERFSLILESASTNQTSMYLCASTKKGLEEKLFFGSGTQLSVL.

The chain combines TRBV27 with TRBJ1-5; no reliable D call. This CDR3 spans 16 amino acids. Deletions cut 3 bases from V and 5 bases from J, with 17 bases between. CDR1 and CDR2 from the germline V gene are MNHEY and SMNVEV (reference sequence). CDR3 sequence: CASSFRLGSADQPQHF. Here the CDR3 DNA reads TGTGCCAGCAGTTTTCGGCTGGGGTCGGCGGATCAGCCCCAGCATTTT.

The J gene is TRBJ2-7, the V gene TRBV28; 8 nucleotides agree with TRBD1. The trim removed 4 bases at V and 2 bases at J, leaving 7 bases unmatched. Germline loops: CDR1 MDHEN, CDR2 SYDVKM. The CDR3 has 15 amino acids. The CDR3 coding sequence is TGTGCCAGCAGTTCGGAAGGACAGGGAGCCTACGAGCAGTACTTC. Its translation: CASSSEGQGAYEQYF.

This chain links TRBV5-1 with TRBJ1-4, with no clear D. The CDR3 totals 16 residues. The germline gives CDR1 SGHRS, CDR2 YFSETQ. The germline V and J ends were trimmed by 0 bases and 0 bases, with 9 bases remaining between them. CDR3 in amino acids: CASSLVQAATNEKLFF. CDR3 nucleotide sequence: TGCGCCAGCAGCTTGGTTCAGGCCGCAACTAATGAAAAACTGTTTTTT.

This sequence joins TRBV7-9 and TRBJ1-1, with 7 bases that match TRBD1. The J segment lost 7 bases and the V segment lost 5 bases, leaving 13 bases of the junction unmatched. CDR1 SEHNR and CDR2 FQNEAQ come from the germline V gene (reference sequence). The CDR3 runs 15 residues. This CDR3 is CASSLHGLGQFEAFF. In DNA, the CDR3 is TGTGCCAGCAGCCTACACGGTCTGGGACAGTTTGAAGCTTTCTTT.